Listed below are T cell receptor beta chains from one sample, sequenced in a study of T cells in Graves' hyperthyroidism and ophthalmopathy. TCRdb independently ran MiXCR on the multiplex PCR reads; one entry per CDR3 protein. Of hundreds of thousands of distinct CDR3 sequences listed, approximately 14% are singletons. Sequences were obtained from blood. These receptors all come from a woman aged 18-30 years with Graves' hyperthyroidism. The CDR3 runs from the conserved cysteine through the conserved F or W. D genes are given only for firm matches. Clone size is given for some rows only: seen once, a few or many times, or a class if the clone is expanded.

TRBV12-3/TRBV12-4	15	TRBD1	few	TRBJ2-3	CASSEGAWSPDTQYF	TGTGCCAGCAGTGAGGGGGCGTGGAGCCCAGATACGCAGTATTTT
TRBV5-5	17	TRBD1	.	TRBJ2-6	CASRKQGASAGANVLTF	TGTGCCAGCAGAAAACAGGGGGCATCAGCTGGGGCCAACGTCCTGACTTTC
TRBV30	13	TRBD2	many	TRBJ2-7	CAWNQAGGVEQYF	TGTGCCTGGAATCAAGCGGGAGGGGTCGAGCAGTACTTC
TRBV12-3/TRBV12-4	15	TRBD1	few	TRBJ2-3	CASRSYRGKADTQYF	TGTGCCAGCAGGAGTTACAGGGGGAAGGCAGATACGCAGTATTTT
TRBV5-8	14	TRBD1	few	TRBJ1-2	CASSYRDRFYGYTF	TGTGCCAGCAGCTACCGGGACAGATTCTATGGCTACACCTTC
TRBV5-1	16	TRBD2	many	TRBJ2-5	CASSSGLAGGPRAQYF	TGCGCCAGCAGCTCGGGACTAGCGGGAGGGCCGAGGGCCCAGTACTTC
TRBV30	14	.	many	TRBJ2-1	CAWKRVGESNEQFF	TGTGCCTGGAAAAGGGTCGGGGAGTCAAATGAGCAGTTCTTC
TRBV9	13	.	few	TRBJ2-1	CASSVESTDEQFF	TGTGCCAGCAGCGTAGAGTCCACCGATGAGCAGTTCTTC
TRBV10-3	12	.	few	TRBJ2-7	CAISAGSIEQYF	TGTGCCATCAGTGCGGGTTCCATAGAGCAGTACTTC
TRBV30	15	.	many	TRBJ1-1	CAWSPPGKRDTEAFF	TGTGCCTGGAGTCCCCCGGGGAAGCGGGACACTGAAGCTTTCTTT
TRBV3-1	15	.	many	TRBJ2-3	CASSPSAESTDTQYF	TGTGCCAGCAGCCCATCAGCGGAATCCACAGATACGCAGTATTTT
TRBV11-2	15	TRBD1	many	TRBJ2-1	CASSSGTGLGNEQFF	TGTGCCAGCAGCTCCGGGACAGGGCTGGGCAATGAGCAGTTCTTC
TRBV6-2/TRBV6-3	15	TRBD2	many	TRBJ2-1	CASRTSGSAYNEQFF	TGTGCCAGCAGGACTAGCGGTAGCGCCTACAATGAGCAGTTCTTC
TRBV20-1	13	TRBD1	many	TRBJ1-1	CSAARQGRTEAFF	TGCAGTGCTGCCAGACAGGGGCGCACTGAAGCTTTCTTT
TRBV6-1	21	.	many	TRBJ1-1	CASSEAVLFGTGGTMNTEAFF	TGTGCCAGCAGTGAAGCGGTTCTGTTCGGTACCGGCGGCACTATGAACACTGAAGCTTTCTTT
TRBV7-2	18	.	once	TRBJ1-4	CASSLEGSHPAPFQKLFF	TGTGCCAGCAGCTTAGAGGGCAGCCATCCTGCCCCGTTTCAAAAACTGTTTTTT
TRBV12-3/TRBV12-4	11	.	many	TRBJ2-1	CASSFGPLQFF	TGTGCCAGCAGTTTCGGACCCTTACAGTTCTTC
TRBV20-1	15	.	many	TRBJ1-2	CSARVADRGFYGYTF	TGCAGTGCTAGGGTTGCGGACAGAGGGTTCTATGGCTACACCTTC
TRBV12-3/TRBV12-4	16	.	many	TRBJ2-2	CASTTPWGRGTGELFF	TGTGCCAGCACCACCCCGTGGGGGAGAGGTACCGGGGAGCTGTTTTTT
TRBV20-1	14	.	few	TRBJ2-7	CSARLVGEFYEQYF	TGCAGTGCTAGGTTGGTGGGGGAGTTTTACGAGCAGTACTTC
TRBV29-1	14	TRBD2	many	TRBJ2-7	CSVFGGDNSYEQYF	TGCAGCGTTTTCGGGGGGGACAACTCCTACGAGCAGTACTTC
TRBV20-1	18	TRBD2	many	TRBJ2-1	CSARWPLAGEPSYNEQFF	TGCAGTGCTAGGTGGCCACTAGCGGGTGAACCCTCCTACAATGAGCAGTTCTTC
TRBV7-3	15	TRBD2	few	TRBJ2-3	CASSLTGGPSDTQYF	TGTGCCAGCAGCTTGACGGGAGGGCCTTCAGATACGCAGTATTTT
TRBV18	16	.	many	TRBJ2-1	CASSRSSGTLYNEQFF	TGTGCCAGCTCTCGAAGTTCCGGGACACTATACAATGAGCAGTTCTTC
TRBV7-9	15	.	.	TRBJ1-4	CASSYRGRTNEKLFF	TGTGCCAGCAGCTATCGGGGTCGAACTAATGAAAAACTGTTTTTT
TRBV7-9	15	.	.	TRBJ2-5	CASSFLRRTQETQYF	TGTGCCAGCAGCTTTCTCCGACGGACCCAAGAGACCCAGTACTTC
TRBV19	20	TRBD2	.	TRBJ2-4	CASSIDVLAGTKLAKNIQYF	TGTGCCAGTAGTATAGATGTTCTAGCGGGCACGAAACTAGCCAAAAACATTCAGTACTTC
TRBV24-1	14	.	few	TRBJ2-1	CATSDVGLTNEQFF	TGTGCCACCAGTGATGTCGGACTTACCAATGAGCAGTTCTTC
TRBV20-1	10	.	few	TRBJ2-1	CSARPGEQFF	TGCAGTGCTAGACCGGGAGAGCAGTTCTTC
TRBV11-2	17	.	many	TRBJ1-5	CASSPPGGRPINQPQHF	TGTGCCAGCAGCCCACCGGGAGGGCGGCCCATTAATCAGCCCCAGCATTTT
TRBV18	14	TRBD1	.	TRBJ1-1	CASSQGTGFTEASF	TGTGCCAGCTCACAAGGGACAGGGTTCACTGAAGCTTCCTTT
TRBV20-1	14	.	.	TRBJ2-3	CSADQDLRTDTQYF	TGCAGTGCTGATCAGGACCTAAGGACAGATACGCAGTATTTT
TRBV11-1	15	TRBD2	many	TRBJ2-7	CASSLFGGGSYEQYF	TGTGCCAGCAGCTTATTTGGGGGGGGCTCCTACGAGCAGTACTTC
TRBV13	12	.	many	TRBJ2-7	CASSSVHGEQYF	TGTGCCAGCAGCTCCGTACACGGAGAGCAGTACTTC
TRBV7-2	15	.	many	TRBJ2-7	CASSLVGATSYEQYF	TGTGCCAGCAGCTTAGTTGGCGCTACCTCCTACGAGCAGTACTTC
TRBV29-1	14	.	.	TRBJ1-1	CSGCRSGGYTEAFF	TGCAGCGGCTGCCGATCGGGAGGGTACACTGAAGCTTTCTTT
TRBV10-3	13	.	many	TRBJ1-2	CAISEDRIAGYTF	TGTGCCATCAGTGAGGACCGTATCGCTGGCTACACCTTC
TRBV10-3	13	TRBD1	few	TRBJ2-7	CAISGTASYEQYF	TGTGCCATCTCCGGGACAGCCTCCTACGAGCAGTACTTC
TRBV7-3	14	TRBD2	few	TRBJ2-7	CASSPGGPPYEQYF	TGTGCCAGCAGCCCGGGAGGCCCCCCCTACGAGCAGTACTTC
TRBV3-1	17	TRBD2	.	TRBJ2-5	CASSQDRLAGVKETQYF	TGTGCCAGCAGCCAAGACCGACTAGCGGGAGTGAAAGAGACCCAGTACTTC
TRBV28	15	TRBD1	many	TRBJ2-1	CASRPGTGGYNEQFF	TGTGCCAGCAGGCCGGGGACAGGGGGCTACAATGAGCAGTTCTTC
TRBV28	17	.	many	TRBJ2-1	CASSFAFLGSSYNEQFF	TGTGCCAGCAGTTTCGCTTTTCTTGGGAGCTCCTACAATGAGCAGTTCTTC
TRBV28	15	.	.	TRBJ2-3	CASSTEGLGTDTQYF	TGTGCCAGCAGCACCGAAGGGCTCGGCACAGATACGCAGTATTTT
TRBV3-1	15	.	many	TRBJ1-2	CASAGVNTLNYGYTF	TGTGCCAGCGCGGGAGTAAATACTTTAAACTATGGCTACACCTTC
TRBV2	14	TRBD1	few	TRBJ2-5	CASSETGGAKTQYF	TGTGCCAGCAGCGAGACAGGGGGCGCGAAGACCCAGTACTTC
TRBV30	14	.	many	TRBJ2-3	CAWSVQVITDTQYF	TGTGCCTGGAGTGTACAGGTTATCACAGATACGCAGTATTTT
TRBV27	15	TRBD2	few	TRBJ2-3	CASSSYAGGTDTQYF	TGTGCCAGCAGTTCCTACGCGGGAGGCACAGATACGCAGTATTTT